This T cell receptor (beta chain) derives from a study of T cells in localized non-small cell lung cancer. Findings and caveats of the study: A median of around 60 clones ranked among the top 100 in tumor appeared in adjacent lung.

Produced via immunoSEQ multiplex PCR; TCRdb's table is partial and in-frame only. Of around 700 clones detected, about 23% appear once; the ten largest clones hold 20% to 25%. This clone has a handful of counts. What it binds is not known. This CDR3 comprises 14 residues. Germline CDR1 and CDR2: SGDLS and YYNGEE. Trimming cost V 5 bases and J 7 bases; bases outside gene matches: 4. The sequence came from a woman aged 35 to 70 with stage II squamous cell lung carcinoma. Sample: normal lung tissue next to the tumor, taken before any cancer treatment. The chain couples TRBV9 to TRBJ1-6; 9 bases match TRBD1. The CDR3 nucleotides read TGTGCCAGCAGAAGACAGGGGGTCAATTCACCCCTCCACTTT. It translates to CASRRQGVNSPLHF.